This T cell receptor beta chain came from a study of shared clonotypes between healthy human individuals (TCRdb year 2020). A note on the overall study: A couple of women and a few men aged 18 to 49 years were included in the cohort. For each donor, CD4 naive and CD4 memory were each given three plates, CD8 naive was given two plates, and CD8 memory was given one plate. To increase sequencing depth and limit assay-specific biases, different laboratories used diverse techniques to prepare libraries and sequence TCR repertoires. To estimate repertoire size and how much clonotype sharing occurs between individuals, the study deeply sequenced the blood TCR repertoires of five or six healthy adults. Leukapheresis yielded between about 0.94 and 9 billion PBMCs per donor. The study at large found these results: The genetic and exposure-history diversity represented was limited by the small number of donors. Only blood was sampled, and tissue TCR repertoires likely differ from those in blood. Approximately 5% of naive CD4, 3.5% of naive CD8, about 2.1% of memory CD4, and more than 0.35% of memory CD8 clonotypes were shared across several donors. Compared with non-shared clonotypes, the clonotypes found in all four sorted-subset donors had higher generation probabilities. Naive subsets generally had larger estimated clonotype richness than memory subsets did. Pairwise subsampling led to the expectation that sequencing depth would affect the degree of clonotype sharing among donors. Incomplete sequencing was indicated by rarefaction of sorted-subset datasets, despite the large sequencing depth.

TCR CDR3 regions were amplified from genomic DNA by multiplex PCR using the deep immunoSEQ assay. Extracted genomic DNA from each cell subset was spread evenly across all wells of several immunoSEQ 96-well plates, with each plate serving as a replicate. For sorted subsets, 150 to 200 ng genomic DNA, equal to 30,000 to 35,000 T cell genomes, was loaded into each replicate PCR. Purified libraries were quantified with a Qubit 3.0 fluorometer, sized on a Bioanalyzer 2100, and re-quantified with the KAPA Library Quantification kit. A separate single-read 150-cycle Illumina NextSeq 550 flow cell was used to sequence each immunoSEQ 96-well plate. Under the source paper's analysis protocol: Because only junctional sequences without quality scores were contained in the immunoSEQ output, filtering matching that applied to full-length reads could not be performed. To assign V/J genes and CDR3, sequences were annotated against IMGT germline references using PyIR, a Python wrapper for IgBLAST v1.9. Any read was removed if the V/J assignment was weak (E-value above 1e-6), the CDR3 was missing, or the read contained stop codons, out-of-frame junctions, or ambiguous translated residues. V3J clonotypes were defined as sequences sharing an identical inferred V gene, J gene, and CDR3 amino acid sequence. To compute the percentage overlap between repertoires, the number of shared unique clonotypes was divided by the size of the smaller repertoire. Richness of each repertoire was evaluated using RTK rarefaction, the Chao1 estimator, and Recon v2.1 estimates of unobserved clonotypes. Generation probabilities were computed with OLGA for all TCRbeta clonotypes obtained by the gDNA method from a few donors. TCRdb carries this immuneACCESS record with in-frame sequences only. Its versions omit some clonotypes, under half of them owing to an unresolved V gene in the studies checked, with the rest unexplained. V, J and clone size are taken as reported in that table, and D and trimming were inferred from the DNA itself. This sample comprises 1,500,000 or so clones, roughly 98.5% of them detected only once. Approximately 0.4% of the sample is held by the ten biggest clonotypes.

A word on this clone: Its antigen is currently not known. Per-nucleotide qualities are absent, and no much larger clonotype sits a single base away.

V drops 3 bases and J drops 9 bases, leaving 9 bases in between. CDR1 and CDR2 are read off the germline V gene (reference sequence) as LNHDA and SQIVND. From the cysteine through the phenylalanine, the CDR3 covers 12 amino acids. The retained sequence is limited to the CDR3, 36 bases, with the frame set at the first base. Healthy HIV-negative adults with no recently reported acute infections or vaccinations were included as donors. Every donor was a Caucasian adult residing in Nashville, Tennessee, USA. Magnetic negative selection was used to enrich CD4+ T cells, after which naive cells were positively selected on CD45RA and the negative fraction became the memory subset. After blood collection by leukapheresis, PBMCs were isolated using Ficoll-Histopaque density gradient centrifugation and then cryopreserved in the vapor phase of liquid nitrogen. Purity and quantity of every magnetically sorted T cell population were checked by analytical flow cytometry. Genomic DNA was isolated from every sorted fraction and measured by UV absorbance on a Nanodrop 2000c.

Sequencing input: naive CD4+ T cells sorted from blood. Reading the label with the study, this specimen's cell subset or site is: CD45RA+ positively selected. The receptor was isolated from a man aged 30 to 39 in good health. The chain is made from TRBV19 and TRBJ2-1, with a tentative D call of TRBD1 or TRBD2, each matching 5 bases. The DNA reads as follows: TGTGCCAGTAGTATCTTGGGGACTGAGCAGTTCTTC. It is translated as CASSILGTEQFF.